One and the same sample provided the 13 T cell receptor beta chains below, sequenced in a study of shared clonotypes between healthy human individuals. Positive CCR7 selection of CD45RO-negative cells yielded the naive CD8 cells, and terminally differentiated effector memory CD45RA+ cells were excluded. Only in-frame clones appear in the TCRdb table, and some are missing; sequencing was by immunoSEQ multiplex PCR. The sample includes about 2.1 million clones, about 92% seen only once; the top ten take about 1.5%. The sample consisted of naive CD8+ T cells from PBMCs. These receptors were collected from a young man in good health. Some clones in this sample may be carry-over from other donors' samples.

This chain joins TRBV4-1 and TRBJ1-4; unclear D gene. Germline lookup yields CDR1 MGHRA and CDR2 YSYEKL. This CDR3 is 15 amino acids long. V lost 0 bases, J lost 6 bases, and 11 bases lay in between. CDR3 sequence reads: CASSQDPGLDEKLFF. CDR3 sequence (DNA): TGCGCCAGCAGCCAAGATCCCGGGCTGGATGAAAAACTGTTTTTT.

CDR3 sequence: CASSPRDRIGTSGYQQYF. The CDR3 coding sequence is TGTGCCAGCTCACCACGGGACAGGATCGGGACTAGCGGGTACCAGCAGTACTTC. This chain connects TRBV18 to TRBJ2-7, with 12 bases identical to TRBD2. Per germline, CDR1 KGHSH and CDR2 LQKENI. The V gene end was trimmed by 1 base and the J gene end by 8 bases; junction bases not matched to a gene: 15. The CDR3 totals 18 residues.

The chain joins TRBV7-2 to TRBJ2-7, with unresolved D. V was shortened by 4 bases and J by 0 bases, with 10 bases between the two germline ends. Germline lookup yields CDR1 SGHTA and CDR2 FQGNSA. The length of the CDR3 is 14 residues. CDR3 protein: CASSSPPYSYEQYF. In DNA form, the CDR3 reads TGTGCCAGCAGCTCCCCACCCTACTCCTACGAGCAGTACTTC.

The rearrangement joins TRBV6-5 to TRBJ2-7; D not resolved. Trimming removed 0 bases from V and 5 bases from J, with 8 bases in between. This CDR3 has 13 residues. From germline, CDR1 is MNHEY and CDR2 SVGAGI. The DNA of the CDR3 is TGTGCCAGCAGTTACTCAGCTAGTAACGAGCAGTACTTC. Protein: CASSYSASNEQYF.

This chain connects TRBV27 to TRBJ2-7; D unresolved. Between the trimmed V and J ends, which lost 1 base and 0 bases, there was a span of 7 bases. Germline lookup yields CDR1 MNHEY and CDR2 SMNVEV (reference sequence). The CDR3 covers 14 residues. DNA of the CDR3: TGTGCCAGCAGTTTATACTCCCGCTCCTACGAGCAGTACTTC. Amino acids: CASSLYSRSYEQYF.

The genes are TRBV11-2 and TRBJ1-3; D unclear. The CDR3 runs to 14 residues. The V end was cut by 5 bases, the J end by 4 bases, with 12 bases between. Per germline, CDR1 SGHAT and CDR2 FQNNGV. This CDR3 reads CASSPGRSGNTIYF. The CDR3 nucleotides read TGTGCCAGCAGCCCCGGGCGTTCGGGAAACACCATATATTTT.

V gene TRBV19 combines with J gene TRBJ2-7, with D perhaps matching TRBD2 (6 bases). Germline values: CDR1 LNHDA, CDR2 SQIVND (reference sequence). Trimming left V 7 bases short and J 6 bases short, with 16 bases between. The CDR3 consists of 13 residues. In DNA form, the CDR3 reads TGTGCCAGTATTGGGACTGTTCTGTCCGAGCAGTACTTC. Translated, it gives CASIGTVLSEQYF.

As concerns this clone: Other DNA variants within this sample encode the same CDR3. CDR3 nucleotide sequence: TGTGCCAGCAGTACTTACAATGAGCAGTTCTTC. As protein: CASSTYNEQFF. V gene TRBV27 combines with J gene TRBJ2-1; D ambiguous. CDR1 and CDR2 from the germline V gene are MNHEY and SMNVEV (reference sequence). The V end lost 5 bases, the J end lost 4 bases, and 3 bases lay between the germline ends. CDR3 length: 11 amino acids.

The gene calls are TRBV4-3 and TRBJ2-3, with 8 bases that match TRBD1. Germline loops: CDR1 LGHNA, CDR2 YSLEER. The junction had 10 bases not matched to a gene; V was cut back by 4 bases and J by 1 base. The CDR3 totals 17 residues. The CDR3 nucleotides are TGCGCCAGCAGCCCCTACGTAGGGACAGGCGGCACAGATACGCAGTATTTT. Amino acids: CASSPYVGTGGTDTQYF.

This sequence joins TRBV9 and TRBJ2-3, with D unclear. Deletions cut 3 bases from V and 2 bases from J, with 4 bases between. Germline V gene lookup returns CDR1 SGDLS and CDR2 YYNGEE. CDR3 length: 12 amino acids. The CDR3 region is CASSGHTDTQYF. Here the CDR3 DNA reads TGTGCCAGCAGCGGACACACAGATACGCAGTATTTT.

The chain uses TRBV5-6 and TRBJ2-7, with 9 bases fitting TRBD1. The CDR3 runs 15 residues. V shed 2 bases, J shed 0 bases, and the junction held 3 bases outside the gene matches. Germline V CDR1 and CDR2: SGHDT, YYEEEE. The CDR3 region has the DNA TGTGCCAGCAGCTTCGGGACAGGGTTCTCCTACGAGCAGTACTTC. It translates to CASSFGTGFSYEQYF.

The chain links TRBV27 to TRBJ1-1, with 7 bases that match TRBD1. This CDR3 has 14 residues. CDR1 is MNHEY, CDR2 SMNVEV, per germline (reference sequence). V shed 4 bases, J shed 5 bases, and the junction held 7 bases outside the gene matches. The CDR3 sequence: CASSSNRGGTEAFF. DNA for the CDR3: TGTGCCAGCAGTTCAAACAGGGGTGGAACTGAAGCTTTCTTT.

The chain combines TRBV19 with TRBJ2-1, with D perhaps matching TRBD2 (6 bases). CDR3 length: 15 residues. Germline assignment: CDR1 LNHDA and CDR2 SQIVND (reference sequence). Trimming took 7 bases from V and 7 from J, leaving 20 bases between them. The CDR3 loop reads CASTLDGRRVNEQFF. CDR3 nucleotides: TGTGCCAGTACCCTTGACGGGAGAAGGGTGAATGAGCAGTTCTTC.